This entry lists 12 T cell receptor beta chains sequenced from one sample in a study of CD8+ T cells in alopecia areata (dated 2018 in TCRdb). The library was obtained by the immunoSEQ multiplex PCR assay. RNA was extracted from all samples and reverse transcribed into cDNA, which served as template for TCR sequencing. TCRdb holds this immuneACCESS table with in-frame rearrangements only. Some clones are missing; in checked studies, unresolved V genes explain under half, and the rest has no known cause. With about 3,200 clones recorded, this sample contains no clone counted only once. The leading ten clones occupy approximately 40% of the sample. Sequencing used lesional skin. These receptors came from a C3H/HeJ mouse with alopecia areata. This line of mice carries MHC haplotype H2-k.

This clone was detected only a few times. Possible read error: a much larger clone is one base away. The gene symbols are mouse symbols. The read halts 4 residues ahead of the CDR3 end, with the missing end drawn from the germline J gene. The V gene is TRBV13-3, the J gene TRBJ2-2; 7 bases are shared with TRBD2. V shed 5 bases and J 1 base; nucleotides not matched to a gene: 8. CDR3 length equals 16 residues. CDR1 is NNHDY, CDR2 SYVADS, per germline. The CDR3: CASSQRLGENTGQLYF. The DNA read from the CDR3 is TGTGCCAGCAGCCAACGACTGGGAGAAAACACCGGG.

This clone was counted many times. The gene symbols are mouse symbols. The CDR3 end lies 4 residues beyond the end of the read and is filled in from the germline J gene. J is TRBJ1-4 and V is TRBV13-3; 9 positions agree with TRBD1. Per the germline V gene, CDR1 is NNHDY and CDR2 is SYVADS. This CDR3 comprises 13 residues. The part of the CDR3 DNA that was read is TGTGCCAGCAAGGGACAGGGCGGCGAA. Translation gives CASKGQGGE. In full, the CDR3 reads CASKGQGGERLFF.

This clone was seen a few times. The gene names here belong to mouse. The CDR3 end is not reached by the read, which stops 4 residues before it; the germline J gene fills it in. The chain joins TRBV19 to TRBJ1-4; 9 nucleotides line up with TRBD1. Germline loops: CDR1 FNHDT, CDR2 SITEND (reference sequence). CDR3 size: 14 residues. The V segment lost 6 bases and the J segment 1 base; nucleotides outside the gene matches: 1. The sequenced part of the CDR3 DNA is TGTGCCAGCACGACAGGGGGTTCCAACGAA. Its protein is CASTTGGSNE. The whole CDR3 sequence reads CASTTGGSNERLFF.

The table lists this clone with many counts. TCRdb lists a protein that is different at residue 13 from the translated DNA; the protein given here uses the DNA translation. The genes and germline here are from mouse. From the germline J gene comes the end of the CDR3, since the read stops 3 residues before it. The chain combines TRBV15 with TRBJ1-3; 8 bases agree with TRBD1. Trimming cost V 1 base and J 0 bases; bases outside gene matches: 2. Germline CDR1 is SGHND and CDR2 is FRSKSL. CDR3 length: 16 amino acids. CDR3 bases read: TGTGCCAGCAGTTTAGGGACAGGGAATTCTGGAAATACG. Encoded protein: CASSLGTGNSGNT. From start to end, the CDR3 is CASSLGTGNSGNTLYF.

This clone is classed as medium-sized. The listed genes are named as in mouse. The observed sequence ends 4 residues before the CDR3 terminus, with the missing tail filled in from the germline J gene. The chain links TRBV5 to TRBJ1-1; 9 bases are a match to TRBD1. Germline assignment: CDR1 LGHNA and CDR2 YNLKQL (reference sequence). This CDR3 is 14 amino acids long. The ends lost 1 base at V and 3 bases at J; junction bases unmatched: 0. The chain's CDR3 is CASSQGDRDTEVFF. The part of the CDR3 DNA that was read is TGTGCCAGCAGCCAAGGGGACAGGGACACA.

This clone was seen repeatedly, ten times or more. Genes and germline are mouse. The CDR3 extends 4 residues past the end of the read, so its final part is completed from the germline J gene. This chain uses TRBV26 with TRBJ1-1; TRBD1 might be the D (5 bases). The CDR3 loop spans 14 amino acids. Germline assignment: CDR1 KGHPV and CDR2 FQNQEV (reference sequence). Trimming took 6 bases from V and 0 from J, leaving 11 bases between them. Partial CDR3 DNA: TGTGCCAGCAGCAAGGACACAGCAAACACA. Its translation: CASSKDTANT. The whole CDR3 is CASSKDTANTEVFF.

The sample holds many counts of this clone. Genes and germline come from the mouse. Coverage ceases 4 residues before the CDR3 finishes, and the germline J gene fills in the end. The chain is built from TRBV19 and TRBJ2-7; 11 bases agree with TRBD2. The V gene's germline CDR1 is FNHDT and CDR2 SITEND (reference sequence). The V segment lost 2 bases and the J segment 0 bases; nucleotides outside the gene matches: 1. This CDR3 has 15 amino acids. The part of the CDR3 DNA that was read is TGTGCCAGCAGTATGGGACTGGGGGACTCCTAT. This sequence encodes CASSMGLGDSY. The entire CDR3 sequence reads CASSMGLGDSYEQYF.

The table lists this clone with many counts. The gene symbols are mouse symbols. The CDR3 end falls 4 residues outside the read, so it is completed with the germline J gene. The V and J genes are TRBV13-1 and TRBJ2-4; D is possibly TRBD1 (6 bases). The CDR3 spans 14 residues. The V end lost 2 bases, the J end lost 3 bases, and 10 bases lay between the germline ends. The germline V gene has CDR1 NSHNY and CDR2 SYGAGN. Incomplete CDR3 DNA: TGTGCCAGCAGTGAGAGGGGGAGACAAAAC. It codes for CASSERGRQN. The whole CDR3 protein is CASSERGRQNTLYF.

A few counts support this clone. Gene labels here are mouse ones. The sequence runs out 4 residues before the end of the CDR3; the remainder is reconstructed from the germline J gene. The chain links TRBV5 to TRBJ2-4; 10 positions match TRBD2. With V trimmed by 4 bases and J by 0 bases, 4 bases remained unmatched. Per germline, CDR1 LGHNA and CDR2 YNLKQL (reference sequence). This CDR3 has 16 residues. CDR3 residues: CASSPPGGASQNTLYF. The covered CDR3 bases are TGTGCCAGCAGCCCACCTGGGGGGGCTAGTCAAAAC.

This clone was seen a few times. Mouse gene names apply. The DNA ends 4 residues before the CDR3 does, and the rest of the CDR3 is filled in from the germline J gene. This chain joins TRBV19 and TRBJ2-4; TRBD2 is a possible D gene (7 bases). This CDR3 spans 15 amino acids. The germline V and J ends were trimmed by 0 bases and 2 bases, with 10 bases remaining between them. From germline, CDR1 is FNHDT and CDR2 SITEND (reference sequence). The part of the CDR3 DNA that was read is TGTGCCAGCAGTATAGAGGGGGGGGATCAAAAC. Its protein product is CASSIEGGDQN. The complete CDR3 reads CASSIEGGDQNTLYF.

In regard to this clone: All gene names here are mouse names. The CDR3 DNA, read in part, is TGTGCCAGCAGCCAAGAGGAGGGAAACACCGGG. It yields the protein CASSQEEGNTG. The complete CDR3 reads CASSQEEGNTGQLYF. J is TRBJ2-2 and V is TRBV2; no firm D call. Read data end 4 residues before the CDR3 end; the end is taken from the germline J gene. CDR1 and CDR2 (germline): LGHNA, YSYQKL. The CDR3 sequence is 15 residues long. Trimming removed 0 bases from V and 1 base from J, with 6 bases in between.

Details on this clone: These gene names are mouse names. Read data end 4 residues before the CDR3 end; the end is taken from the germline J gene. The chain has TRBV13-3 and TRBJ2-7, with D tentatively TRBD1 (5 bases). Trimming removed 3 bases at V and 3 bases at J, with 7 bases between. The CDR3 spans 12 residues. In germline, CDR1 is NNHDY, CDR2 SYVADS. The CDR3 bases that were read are TGTGCCAGCAGTGGCAGGGTCTAT. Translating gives CASSGRVY. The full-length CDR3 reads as CASSGRVYEQYF.